This TCR beta chain was profiled in a study of graft-versus-host responses after intestinal transplantation. Study-wide results and caveats: Peak circulating GvH clone levels tracked with early post-transplant HvG declines. Allografts of patients with graft-donor T cell macrochimerism showed high graft-versus-host to host-versus-graft clone ratios. The authors found GvH clones in recipient marrow, some appearing first in ileum or blood.

With respect to this clone: Antigen specificity is unknown.

Sequenced by immunoSEQ multiplex PCR; TCRdb stores in-frame clones only, minus some. The sample contains 90,000 or so clones, roughly four fifths of which appear only once. The CDR3 runs 14 residues. Deletions cut 1 base from V and 2 bases from J, with 8 bases between. Germline-derived CDR1 and CDR2 are LNHNV and YYDKDF (reference sequence). The V and J genes are TRBV15 and TRBJ1-2; D remains unclear. Sequencing used unstimulated CD4+ T cells sorted from spleen or lymph node cells, obtained before intestinal transplant. This receptor was identified in a human donor who received an intestinal transplant. The chain's CDR3 is CATSRVAWNYGYTF. CDR3 DNA: TGTGCCACCAGCAGAGTGGCCTGGAACTATGGCTACACCTTC.